These 30 T cell receptor beta chains originate from one sample sequenced in a study of T cell responses to AZD1222 COVID-19 vaccine. The data were produced by immunoSEQ multiplex PCR, yet TCRdb's version contains in-frame clones alone and is incomplete. Of roughly 130,000 clones in the sample, about 91% are singletons; the top ten hold approximately 1.5%. This sample comprised peripheral blood, obtained on day 0 of AZD1222 vaccination. These receptors were collected from an adult in good health.

This chain links TRBV12-3 or TRBV12-4 with TRBJ1-4, with 7 bases fitting TRBD1. This CDR3 is 13 amino acids long. V trimming: 6 bases; J trimming: 10 bases; junction bases outside the gene matches: 8. DNA for the CDR3: TGTGCCAGCAGGAACGGGCAGGGGGGAAAACTGTTTTTT. The encoded protein is CASRNGQGGKLFF.

The chain has TRBV7-2 and TRBJ2-7, with D possibly matching TRBD1 (6 bases). Trimming took 7 bases from V and 2 from J, leaving 15 bases between them. The length of the CDR3 is 14 residues. The germline V gene has CDR1 SGHTA and CDR2 FQGNSA. CDR3 protein: CASNLRTETYEQYF. Here the CDR3 DNA reads TGTGCCAGCAACCTTCGGACAGAAACCTACGAGCAGTACTTC. The full variable domain, in which reference TRBV7-2 and TRBJ2-7 provide the parts outside the CDR3, is GAGVSQSPSNKVTEKGKDVELRCDPISGHTALYWYRQSLGQGLEFLIYFQGNSAPDKSGLPSDRFSAERTGGSVSTLTIQRTQQEDSAVYLCASNLRTETYEQYFGPGTRLTVT.

V is TRBV5-4 and J is TRBJ2-1, with 9 bases matching TRBD1. CDR3 length: 15 residues. Germline assignment: CDR1 SGHNT and CDR2 YYREEE (reference sequence). V shed 0 bases and J 8 bases; nucleotides not matched to a gene: 6. CDR3 protein: CASSLVQGAYDEQFF. In DNA form, the CDR3 reads TGTGCCAGCAGCTTGGTACAGGGGGCTTACGATGAGCAGTTCTTC. The full variable domain, its missing parts supplied by reference TRBV5-4 and TRBJ2-1, is ETGVTQSPTHLIKTRGQQVTLRCSSQSGHNTVSWYQQALGQGPQFIFQYYREEENGRGNFPPRFSGLQFPNYSSELNVNALELDDSALYLCASSLVQGAYDEQFFGPGTRLTVL.

The rearrangement uses TRBV3-1 (or the pseudogene TRBV3-2) and TRBJ1-6; no firm D call. The germline gives CDR1 LGHDT, CDR2 YNNKEL (reference sequence). Trimming left V 1 base short and J 0 bases short, with 4 bases between. The CDR3 consists of 15 residues. The CDR3: CASSQVSSYNSPLHF. The CDR3 coding sequence is TGTGCCAGCAGCCAAGTGAGCTCCTATAATTCACCCCTCCACTTT.

This chain connects TRBV25-1 to TRBJ1-6; D perhaps matches TRBD1 (6 bases). V was shortened by 4 bases and J by 9 bases, with 10 bases between the two germline ends. Germline V gene sequence: CDR1 MGHDK, CDR2 SYGVNS. The CDR3 covers 13 residues. The CDR3 region is CASSASQGSPLHF. CDR3 coding DNA: TGTGCCAGCAGTGCCTCACAGGGTTCACCCCTCCACTTT.

The chain combines TRBV3-1 (or the pseudogene TRBV3-2) with TRBJ1-4; possible D gene TRBD1, 6 bases. CDR3 length equals 15 residues. Deletions cut 1 base from V and 5 bases from J, with 11 bases between. Germline CDR1 and CDR2: LGHDT and YNNKEL (reference sequence). The CDR3 DNA reads TGTGCCAGCAGCCAAGGACAGGTGGGGAATGAAAAACTGTTTTTT. Amino acids: CASSQGQVGNEKLFF.

This chain links TRBV15 with TRBJ2-7; no reliable D call. Trimming removed 0 bases from V and 6 bases from J, with 15 bases in between. Germline assignment: CDR1 LNHNV and CDR2 YYDKDF (reference sequence). CDR3 length equals 15 residues. The chain's CDR3 is CATSRDRAPSGEQYV. The CDR3 DNA reads TGTGCCACCAGCAGAGATAGGGCCCCCTCGGGCGAGCAGTACGTC.

The rearrangement uses TRBV5-5 and TRBJ1-4, with 7 bases aligning to TRBD1. The CDR3 sequence is 14 residues long. J was trimmed by 5 bases and V by 5 bases; bases with no gene match: 6. Germline CDR1 and CDR2: SGHKS and YYEKEE (reference sequence). The CDR3 loop reads CASSSGTANEKLFF. Written as DNA, the CDR3 is TGTGCCAGCAGTTCCGGGACAGCCAATGAAAAACTGTTTTTT.

In this sample, this clone turned up a few times. The rearrangement joins TRBV12-3 or TRBV12-4 to TRBJ1-4; D call uncertain. The CDR3 is made up of 13 amino acids. Trimming removed 4 bases at V and 5 bases at J, with 8 bases between. The CDR3 DNA follows: TGTGCCAGCAGTTGGGTCCCAAATGAAAAACTGTTTTTT. Translated, it gives CASSWVPNEKLFF.

The chain employs TRBV6-5 and TRBJ1-2; TRBD1 matches 9 bases. This CDR3 comprises 15 residues. V lost 0 bases, J lost 4 bases, and 3 bases stayed unmatched. Germline V gene lookup returns CDR1 MNHEY and CDR2 SVGAGI. The CDR3 bases are TGTGCCAGCAGTTACTCGGGACAGGGATCCTATGGCTACACCTTC. Amino acid sequence: CASSYSGQGSYGYTF.

The CDR3, as DNA: TGTGCCACGACAAGGACGGGGGACACTGAAGCTTTCTTT. It codes for CATTRTGDTEAFF. The rearrangement links TRBV12-3 or TRBV12-4 to TRBJ1-1, with D possibly TRBD1 on 5 matching bases. Trimming stripped 10 bases from V and 3 bases from J, with 15 bases between. The length of the CDR3 is 13 residues.

The chain recombines TRBV7-2 with TRBJ2-7; no clear D gene. Germline lookup yields CDR1 SGHTA and CDR2 FQGNSA. CDR3 length: 14 residues. V shed 5 bases and J shed 6 bases, with 17 bases lying between them. In nucleotides, the CDR3 is TGTGCCAGCAGCCCAACGGGCCACACTTCCGAGCAGTACTTC. It specifies CASSPTGHTSEQYF.

V is TRBV6-5 and J is TRBJ1-1, with D uncertain. In germline, CDR1 is MNHEY, CDR2 SVGAGI. Trimming pared 6 bases from V and 2 bases from J, leaving 13 bases between. The CDR3 length is 14 residues. The CDR3 spells CASRFITVNTEAFF. CDR3 bases: TGTGCCAGCAGATTCATCACCGTCAACACTGAAGCTTTCTTT.

The chain recombines TRBV7-2 with TRBJ2-2; 7 bases fit TRBD2. J lost 5 bases, V lost 5 bases, and 8 bases had no gene match. There are 15 residues in the CDR3. CDR1 and CDR2 (germline): SGHTA, FQGNSA. This CDR3 is CASSVVGGSTGELFF. The CDR3 DNA is TGTGCCAGCAGCGTGGTTGGCGGGAGTACCGGGGAGCTGTTTTTT.

This clone was seen a single time. J is TRBJ1-4 and V is TRBV9; 9 bases line up with TRBD1. CDR3 length: 18 amino acids. The V and J ends lost 3 bases and 8 bases, in that order; junction bases with no gene match: 17. CDR1 SGDLS and CDR2 YYNGEE come from the germline V gene. The CDR3 here is CASSEGNIQGALGEKLFF. In DNA form, the CDR3 reads TGTGCCAGCAGCGAAGGAAACATACAGGGGGCTCTCGGGGAAAAACTGTTTTTT.

This rearrangement joins TRBV11-1 to TRBJ2-7; TRBD1 is a possible D gene (6 bases). The CDR3 has 14 amino acids. V lost 4 bases and J 5 bases, leaving 15 bases between the germline ends. CDR1 and CDR2 from the germline V gene are SGHAT and FQDESV (reference sequence). The CDR3 DNA reads as TGTGCCAGCAGCTGGCCGGGACACTTAGACGAGCAGTACTTC. Translating it yields CASSWPGHLDEQYF.

The CDR3: CASSPRENEKLFF. The DNA of the CDR3 is TGTGCCAGCAGCCCCAGGGAAAATGAAAAACTGTTTTTT. J is TRBJ1-4 and V is TRBV3-1 (or the pseudogene TRBV3-2); perhaps TRBD1 as D (5 bases). Per germline, CDR1 LGHDT and CDR2 YNNKEL (reference sequence). This CDR3 comprises 13 residues. V gave up 4 bases and J gave up 5 bases, with 8 bases separating them.

The rearrangement joins TRBV19 to TRBJ2-3; D perhaps matches TRBD2 (6 bases). Trimming removed 5 bases at V and 6 bases at J, with 15 bases between. This CDR3 contains 14 residues. In germline, CDR1 is LNHDA, CDR2 SQIVND (reference sequence). As DNA, the CDR3 is TGTGCCAGTAGTGGGTCGGGAGCCGTGGATACGCAGTATTTT. It encodes CASSGSGAVDTQYF.

The chain uses TRBV2 and TRBJ1-2, with a weak D call TRBD1 (5 bases). The V and J ends lost 5 bases and 4 bases respectively, with 14 bases between them. Germline values: CDR1 SNHLY, CDR2 FYNNEI. The CDR3 sequence is 14 residues long. The CDR3 protein is CASSPRWDAYGYTF. Here the CDR3 DNA reads TGTGCCAGCAGTCCCCGTTGGGACGCCTATGGCTACACCTTC. The whole variable domain, remainder taken from reference TRBV2 and TRBJ1-2, is EPEVTQTPSHQVTQMGQEVILRCVPISNHLYFYWYRQILGQKVEFLVSFYNNEISEKSEIFDDQFSVERPDGSNFTLKIRSTKLEDSAMYFCASSPRWDAYGYTFGSGTRLTVV.

The chain employs TRBV18 and TRBJ1-4; D is uncertain. V gave up 6 bases and J gave up 8 bases, with 13 bases separating them. CDR1 and CDR2 from the germline V gene are KGHSH and LQKENI. The CDR3 consists of 13 residues. This CDR3 reads CASSRGGGEKLFF. CDR3 DNA sequence: TGTGCCAGCTCGCGGGGAGGCGGCGAAAAACTGTTTTTT.

V is TRBV10-2 and J is TRBJ2-7; perhaps TRBD1 as D (6 bases). This CDR3 is 13 amino acids long. Germline loops: CDR1 WSHSY, CDR2 SAAADI. Trimming took 4 bases from V and 6 from J, leaving 13 bases between them. CDR3 nucleotide sequence: TGCGCCAGCAGTGGTAGGGGGAAAAGCGAGCAGTACTTC. Amino acid sequence: CASSGRGKSEQYF.

The rearrangement joins TRBV7-8 to TRBJ1-4; 9 bases line up with TRBD1. CDR3 length equals 14 residues. Per the germline V gene, CDR1 is SGHVS and CDR2 is FQNEAQ. The V gene end was trimmed by 7 bases and the J gene end by 11 bases; junction bases not matched to a gene: 11. This CDR3 is CASTSTGGWGKLFF. As DNA, the CDR3 is TGTGCCAGCACCTCAACAGGGGGCTGGGGGAAACTGTTTTTT.

The V gene is TRBV6-1, the J gene TRBJ1-6, with unresolved D. The V gene lost 3 bases and the J gene lost 8 bases, with 11 bases spanning the gap. The germline V gene has CDR1 MNHNS and CDR2 SASEGT. There are 14 residues in the CDR3. The CDR3 is CASSEHLGDSPLHF. In nucleotides, the CDR3 is TGTGCCAGCAGTGAGCATTTAGGAGATTCACCCCTCCACTTT.

The chain combines TRBV21-1 with TRBJ2-7; TRBD2 is the table's D call and was not checked against the DNA. TRBV21-1 has pseudogene status. The CDR3 is 16 amino acids. CDR3 DNA: TGTGCCAGCAGCCCGCCGACTAGCCGACCTCTTTACGAGCAGTACGTC. Translation gives CASSPPTSRPLYEQYV.

The rearrangement joins TRBV7-2 to TRBJ1-2; 8 bases fit TRBD1. Germline V CDR1 and CDR2: SGHTA, FQGNSA. CDR3 length: 14 amino acids. With V trimmed by 2 bases and J by 3 bases, 2 bases remained unmatched. CDR3 residues: CASSLSTGDYGYTF. As DNA, the CDR3 is TGTGCCAGCAGCTTATCGACAGGGGACTATGGCTACACCTTC.

This clone was seen just once. V is TRBV30 and J is TRBJ2-7; D is perhaps TRBD1 (5 bases). CDR1 GTSNPN and CDR2 SVGIG come from the germline V gene (reference sequence). This CDR3 spans 12 amino acids. Trimming removed 3 bases at V and 3 bases at J, with 9 bases between. The CDR3 sequence: CAWSPTGYEQYF. The CDR3 bases are TGTGCCTGGAGCCCAACAGGCTACGAGCAGTACTTC.

The chain links TRBV5-4 to TRBJ1-2; D call uncertain. Germline V gene data show CDR1 as SGHNT and CDR2 as YYREEE (reference sequence). V lost 0 bases to trimming and J lost 5 bases, with 8 bases between them. The length of the CDR3 is 13 residues. CDR3 region: CASSLGGEYGYTF. Written as DNA, the CDR3 is TGTGCCAGCAGCTTGGGCGGTGAATATGGCTACACCTTC.

The chain links TRBV19 to TRBJ1-5, with a possible D match to TRBD1 (5 bases). V was pared by 2 bases and J by 6 bases, with 14 bases between. This CDR3 spans 15 amino acids. The germline V gene encodes CDR1 LNHDA and CDR2 SQIVND (reference sequence). CDR3 nucleotides: TGTGCCAGTAGTATAAACCCGACAAGGGGTCAGCCCCAGCATTTT. It encodes CASSINPTRGQPQHF.

This chain joins TRBV27 and TRBJ1-2, with a tentative D call TRBD1 (5 bases). CDR3 size: 12 residues. The V end was cut by 6 bases, the J end by 8 bases, with 13 bases between. Germline values: CDR1 MNHEY, CDR2 SMNVEV (reference sequence). In nucleotides, the CDR3 is TGTGCCAGCAGGGGCTTTGGGGGAGGCTACACCTTC. Translating gives CASRGFGGGYTF.

The CDR3 nucleotides read TGTGCCAGCAGCTTCGGAGGCGGGACGGACAACTATGGCTACACCTTC. Amino acid sequence: CASSFGGGTDNYGYTF. The chain employs TRBV7-9 and TRBJ1-2; possibly TRBD1 for D (5 bases). V dropped 3 bases and J dropped 2 bases, with 16 bases sitting between them. The CDR3 has 16 residues. The germline V gene has CDR1 SEHNR and CDR2 FQNEAQ (reference sequence).